Below are 11 T cell receptor beta chains sequenced from a single sample in a study of CD8 T cells in Susac syndrome (dated by TCRdb to the late 2010s). Library method: the immunoSEQ multiplex PCR assay. RNA was extracted using the RNeasy kit, and about 0.45 to 1 microgram was reverse transcribed with random hexamers. The public reads were reanalyzed by TCRdb: fastp trimming at Q25, MiXCR alignment, in-frame beta chains only. Rows with one shared CDR3 protein collapse into an entry with the most common genes and DNA. Within this sample are approximately 100,000 distinct CDR3 sequences, with under 95% of them counted one time only. Approximately 0.12% of the sample is in the top ten clones. Source material: CD8+ T cells from PBMCs. The receptors come from a human donor in good health.

The chain has TRBV5-1 and TRBJ2-1; D may correspond to TRBD1 or TRBD2 (5 bases each). The CDR3 sequence is 15 residues long. The germline V gene encodes CDR1 SGHRS and CDR2 YFSETQ. The V gene lost 1 base and the J gene lost 6 bases, with 14 bases spanning the gap. Here the CDR3 reads CASSLTMDGGNEQFF. Written as DNA, the CDR3 is TGCGCCAGCAGCTTGACGATGGATGGGGGCAATGAGCAGTTCTTC.

The chain carries TRBV3-1 and TRBJ2-2; 9 bases agree with TRBD1. V shed 4 bases, J shed 2 bases, and the junction held 2 bases outside the gene matches. This CDR3 spans 15 amino acids. CDR1 and CDR2 from the germline V gene are LGHDT and YNNKEL (reference sequence). CDR3 amino acids: CASSRTGVNTGELFF. CDR3 bases: TGTGCCAGCAGCCGGACAGGGGTTAACACCGGGGAGCTGTTTTTT. The variable domain in full, completed from reference TRBV3-1 and TRBJ2-2, reads DTAVSQTPKYLVTQMGNDKSIKCEQNLGHDTMYWYKQDSKKFLKIMFSYNNKELIINETVPNRFSPKSPDKAHLNLHINSLELGDSAVYFCASSRTGVNTGELFFGEGSRLTVL.

V gene TRBV7-2 combines with J gene TRBJ2-1; possible D gene TRBD2, 6 bases. The CDR3 consists of 14 residues. V was pared by 1 base and J by 10 bases, with 14 bases between. Germline CDR1 SGHTA, CDR2 FQGNSA. This CDR3 reads CASSLVRSGGEQFF. CDR3 DNA: TGTGCCAGCAGCTTAGTCCGTAGCGGTGGCGAGCAGTTCTTC.

The V gene is TRBV25-1, the J gene TRBJ1-2; D is perhaps TRBD1 (5 bases). Germline V gene sequence: CDR1 MGHDK, CDR2 SYGVNS. The CDR3 extends over 15 amino acids. The V and J ends lost 3 bases and 6 bases respectively, with 17 bases between them. The CDR3 DNA is TGTGCCAGCAGTGATCTGCAGGGTAGATATCATGGCTACACCTTC. Protein: CASSDLQGRYHGYTF.

The chain carries TRBV12-3 or TRBV12-4 and TRBJ2-7; no clear D gene. Trimming stripped 5 bases from V and 5 bases from J, with 10 bases between. The CDR3 extends over 12 amino acids. The CDR3: CASSPSRNEQYF. The CDR3 DNA is TGTGCCAGCAGTCCAAGCCGGAACGAGCAGTACTTC.

The rearrangement joins TRBV4-3 to TRBJ1-1; D possibly corresponds to TRBD1 (6 bases). CDR1 is LGHNA and CDR2 is YSLEER in the germline V gene. V dropped 4 bases and J dropped 1 base, with 13 bases sitting between them. This CDR3 region has 15 residues. CDR3 in DNA: TGCGCCAGCAGCCCAGGGACATTTCAGAACACTGAAGCTTTCTTT. This gives the protein CASSPGTFQNTEAFF.

The gene calls are TRBV5-5 and TRBJ1-2, with D tentatively TRBD1 (6 bases). The V gene's germline CDR1 is SGHKS and CDR2 YYEKEE (reference sequence). The V end lost 0 bases, the J end lost 0 bases, and 15 bases lay between the germline ends. The length of the CDR3 is 17 residues. CDR3 sequence: CASSLVQGTSANYGYTF. The CDR3 nucleotides read TGTGCCAGCAGCTTGGTGCAGGGGACGTCTGCTAACTATGGCTACACCTTC.

The chain couples TRBV5-1 to TRBJ2-3, with TRBD1 matching 7 bases. The CDR3 spans 15 residues. The trim removed 4 bases at V and 1 base at J, leaving 6 bases unmatched. CDR1 and CDR2 (germline): SGHRS, YFSETQ. The CDR3 loop is CASSQDRPGTDTQYF. Written as DNA, the CDR3 is TGCGCCAGCAGCCAGGACAGGCCGGGCACAGATACGCAGTATTTT.

The chain uses TRBV3-1 and TRBJ2-7; D possibly corresponds to TRBD2 (6 bases). Germline CDR1 reads LGHDT; CDR2 reads YNNKEL (reference sequence). V dropped 0 bases and J dropped 0 bases, with 6 bases sitting between them. This CDR3 region has 14 residues. The CDR3 spells CASSQDSGSYEQYF. Here the CDR3 DNA reads TGTGCCAGCAGCCAAGATAGCGGCTCCTACGAGCAGTACTTC.

This clonotype was counted a few times. J is TRBJ1-5 and V is TRBV28; D not certain. Looked up from germline, CDR1 is MDHEN and CDR2 is SYDVKM. The CDR3 spans 15 residues. V shed 2 bases and J shed 2 bases, with 10 bases lying between them. CDR3: CASSLVSGGNQPQHF. As DNA, the CDR3 is TGTGCCAGCAGTTTAGTGTCGGGAGGCAATCAGCCCCAGCATTTT. Full variable domain (rest looked up from reference TRBV28 and TRBJ1-5): DVKVTQSSRYLVKRTGEKVFLECVQDMDHENMFWYRQDPGLGLRLIYFSYDVKMKEKGDIPEGYSVSREKKERFSLILESASTNQTSMYLCASSLVSGGNQPQHFGDGTRLSIL.

The chain recombines TRBV29-1 with TRBJ2-3, with a tentative D call TRBD1 (5 bases). Germline-derived CDR1 and CDR2 are SQVTM and ANQGSEA. The CDR3 loop spans 13 amino acids. V lost 7 bases, J lost 1 base, and 12 bases lay in between. The CDR3 DNA sequence: TGCAGCGCCGGTAGGGGCGGCACAGATACGCAGTATTTT. Its protein is CSAGRGGTDTQYF.